This T cell receptor (beta chain) was recorded in a study of spatial heterogeneity in lung cancer. In the study overall: A unique TCR and UMI combination showed up more than ten times in raw reads, on average.

At least ten counts were recorded for this clonotype. Its antigen remains unidentified. Every TCR cDNA molecule bore its own unique molecular identifier. Each CDR3 protein is one row after TCRdb ran MiXCR on the 5' RACE reads. The sample has just over 75,000 distinct CDR3 sequences, around 7.8% seen once. This CDR3 is 12 amino acids long. The germline gives CDR1 SQVTM, CDR2 ANQGSEA. Trimming shortened V by 3 bases and J by 4 bases, and 8 bases separated the two germline ends. Sample time point: sample taken at primary tumor resection. Extraction of whole RNA from tumor, nontumor lung or frozen PBMC preceded unsorted sequencing. Findings of the study overall: Ubiquitous expanded tumor TCRs appeared in blood more at resection than follow-up.

Sequenced here: PBMCs, sampled at surgery. The clonotype comes from a male donor with early-stage non-small cell lung cancer. The rearrangement joins TRBV29-1 to TRBJ2-3; D is unclear. The CDR3, as DNA: TGCAGCGTTGAGAAGGGCGCAGATACGCAGTATTTT. It translates to CSVEKGADTQYF.